The 17 T cell receptor beta chains listed next were all sequenced from one sample in a study of T cells in Graves' hyperthyroidism and ophthalmopathy (dated by TCRdb to about 2019). Libraries were made using multiplex PCR. Instrument used: Illumina HiSeq 2000. The TCR beta CDR3 regions were amplified from the RNA transcripts. The TCR CDR3 was subjected to a first round of RT-PCR using the HTBI primer set and the Qiagen OneStep RT-PCR kit. TCRdb passed the public sequencing reads through fastp at Q25 and MiXCR, retaining productive beta sequences. Every entry covers one CDR3 protein and lists the most common genes and DNA from its rows. This sample has roughly 510,000 distinct CDR3 sequences in its table, and 46% of those were observed once. The ten largest clones represent around 47% of the sample. Sequences were obtained from peripheral blood or thyroid tissue (not recorded which). The receptors here all came from an adult woman with Graves' disease, either hyperthyroidism or ophthalmopathy (not recorded which).

The V gene is TRBV11-2, the J gene TRBJ1-5, with D possibly being TRBD1 (5 bases). The V and J ends lost 5 bases and 11 bases respectively, with 13 bases between them. Germline loops: CDR1 SGHAT, CDR2 FQNNGV. The CDR3 spans 12 residues. The CDR3 DNA is TGTGCCAGCAGCCCCTGGGGCGAGGCCCAGCATTTT. It specifies CASSPWGEAQHF.

This clonotype came up many times. This sequence joins TRBV9 and TRBJ2-5; possible D gene TRBD2, 5 bases. V shed 4 bases and J shed 5 bases, with 18 bases lying between them. The CDR3 runs 15 residues. The V gene's germline CDR1 is SGDLS and CDR2 YYNGEE. The CDR3 loop reads CASSQTPRGGETQYF. For the CDR3, the DNA is TGTGCCAGCAGCCAGACCCCTCGGGGTGGGGAGACCCAGTACTTC.

Ten or more counts support this clonotype. The J gene is TRBJ2-2, the V gene TRBV6-6, with 7 positions matching TRBD1. This CDR3 is 13 amino acids long. Per the germline V gene, CDR1 is MNHNY and CDR2 is SVGAGI (reference sequence). Trimming took 5 bases from V and 6 from J; bases not matched to a gene: 3. CDR3 region: CASSVDRAGELFF. The CDR3 DNA follows: TGTGCCAGCAGTGTTGACAGGGCCGGGGAGCTGTTTTTT.

The V call is TRBV11-2, the J call TRBJ1-2; 7 bases line up with TRBD1. This CDR3 is 14 amino acids long. Germline V gene sequence: CDR1 SGHAT, CDR2 FQNNGV. V shed 5 bases, J shed 4 bases, and the junction held 7 bases outside the gene matches. The DNA of the CDR3 is TGTGCCAGCAGCCGCCGACAGGGTGGCTATGGCTACACCTTC. Its protein product is CASSRRQGGYGYTF.

The V and J genes are TRBV2 and TRBJ2-7; D is unresolved. The CDR3 covers 13 residues. CDR1 and CDR2 from the germline V gene are SNHLY and FYNNEI. V gave up 7 bases and J gave up 2 bases, with 12 bases separating them. DNA of the CDR3: TGTGCCAGCACGATCTACCCAACCTACGAGCAGTACTTC. Translating gives CASTIYPTYEQYF.

This clonotype was counted ten times or more. V usage is TRBV2 and J usage is TRBJ2-6; 8 bases fit TRBD1. CDR1 is SNHLY and CDR2 is FYNNEI in the germline V gene. V dropped 6 bases and J dropped 4; count of bases not matched to a gene: 2. The CDR3 totals 14 residues. CDR3 sequence reads: CASSRGPGANVLTF. For the CDR3, the DNA is TGTGCCAGCAGCAGGGGGCCAGGGGCCAACGTCCTGACTTTC.

The V gene is TRBV7-2, the J gene TRBJ2-1; D unclear. V shed 2 bases and J shed 11 bases, with 16 bases lying between them. This CDR3 has 14 residues. Germline assignment: CDR1 SGHTA and CDR2 FQGNSA. CDR3 residues: CASSLSGPVVQQFF. The CDR3 DNA sequence: TGTGCCAGCAGCTTATCCGGCCCAGTCGTTCAGCAGTTCTTC.

Comment on this clonotype: The junction and the germline gene differ at one end; a read error may be behind it. The rearrangement joins TRBV7-6 to TRBJ1-1; TRBD1 matches 7 bases. CDR1 and CDR2 (germline): SGHVS, FNYEAQ. The CDR3 loop spans 13 amino acids. Here the CDR3 DNA reads TGTGCCAGCATAGCCAGGGGGACTAATGAAAAACTGTTT. Translated, it gives CASIARGTNEKLF.

At least ten counts were recorded for this clonotype. The rearrangement uses TRBV18 and TRBJ2-5; 7 nucleotides match TRBD1. This CDR3 comprises 13 residues. Germline V gene sequence: CDR1 KGHSH, CDR2 LQKENI. Trimming at V came to 8 bases and at J to 5 bases, leaving 8 bases not matched to a gene. CDR3 sequence: CASQRGQLETQYF. CDR3 in DNA: TGTGCCAGCCAACGGGGACAGCTGGAGACCCAGTACTTC.

This clonotype was seen a few times. The chain recombines TRBV6-5 with TRBJ2-5, with D possibly TRBD2 on 5 matching bases. The germline CDR1 and CDR2 sequences are MNHEY and SVGAGI. The CDR3 contains 15 residues. Trimming shortened V by 0 bases and J by 5 bases, and 13 bases separated the two germline ends. The CDR3 nucleotides read TGTGCCAGCAGTTACTCGAATTGGGAGACGGAGACCCAGTACTTC. This encodes CASSYSNWETETQYF.

This clonotype was seen repeatedly, ten times or more. The chain joins TRBV7-2 to TRBJ1-5, with a possible D match to TRBD1 (6 bases). Germline V gene data show CDR1 as SGHTA and CDR2 as FQGNSA. The CDR3 length is 14 residues. Trimming removed 4 bases at V and 5 bases at J, with 12 bases between. CDR3 coding DNA: TGTGCCAGCAGCTCCGGGACACTCTATCAGCCCCAGCATTTT. Translated: CASSSGTLYQPQHF.

The chain joins TRBV7-8 to TRBJ2-6; 10 bases are a match to TRBD1. Germline CDR1 and CDR2: SGHVS and FQNEAQ. This CDR3 contains 16 residues. The ends lost 5 bases at V and 4 bases at J; junction bases unmatched: 5. CDR3 amino acids: CASSRQGAGGANVLTF. The CDR3 nucleotides read TGTGCCAGCAGCCGACAGGGGGCGGGGGGGGCCAACGTCCTGACTTTC.

The J gene is TRBJ2-7, the V gene TRBV12-3 or TRBV12-4; TRBD1 aligns across 7 bases. The trim removed 5 bases at V and 6 bases at J, leaving 7 bases unmatched. The CDR3 is 13 amino acids. CDR3 residues: CASSRETGIEQYF. Written as DNA, the CDR3 is TGTGCCAGCAGTAGGGAGACAGGGATCGAGCAGTACTTC.

This clonotype was recorded many times. V and J are TRBV10-3 and TRBJ1-2; D call uncertain. The CDR3 loop spans 12 amino acids. The ends were cut back, 7 bases at V and 12 bases at J, with 18 bases in the middle. Germline V gene lookup returns CDR1 ENHRY and CDR2 SYGVKD. The CDR3 region is CAITQYSSGNTF. The DNA of the CDR3 is TGTGCCATCACCCAGTACAGCTCTGGAAACACCTTC.

This clonotype was seen a single time. The chain carries TRBV11-1 and TRBJ1-1; a weak D match, TRBD1 (5 bases). Trimming took 5 bases from V and 1 from J, leaving 14 bases between them. CDR1 and CDR2 (germline): SGHAT, FQDESV (reference sequence). The CDR3 is made up of 15 amino acids. In DNA form, the CDR3 reads TGTGCCAGCAGCGGACCCCAGGGACGGAACACTGAAGCTTTCTTT. Its translation: CASSGPQGRNTEAFF.

This clonotype was seen more than once but under ten times. V and J are TRBV5-1 and TRBJ2-2; D gene ambiguous. V lost 2 bases, J lost 6 bases, and 8 bases lay in between. The CDR3 is 13 amino acids. Germline values: CDR1 SGHRS, CDR2 YFSETQ. The CDR3 DNA reads as TGCGCCAGCAGCTTCGATATGGCCGGGGAGCTGTTTTTT. Amino acids: CASSFDMAGELFF.

The V and J genes are TRBV6-7 and TRBJ1-4; no firm D call. TRBV6-7 is flagged as an ORF with uncertain function. With 5 bases removed from V and 8 bases from J, the gap between germline ends came to 12 bases. The CDR3 sequence is 13 residues long. The CDR3 sequence is CASSHRGGEKLFF. In nucleotides, the CDR3 is TGTGCCAGCAGTCACCGAGGAGGCGAAAAACTGTTTTTT.